These 24 T cell receptor beta chains were all obtained from the same sample, sequenced in a study of blood T cell repertoires in COVID-19. TCRdb keeps only in-frame clones here, not all; method: immunoSEQ multiplex PCR. The sample includes about 210,000 clones, approximately 82% seen only once; the top ten take less than 3%. Input material: peripheral blood. Source of these receptors: a man aged 50 or older with active or convalescent COVID-19.

This sequence joins TRBV6-5 and TRBJ2-7; 13 nucleotides match TRBD2. The CDR3 spans 15 residues. CDR1 is MNHEY and CDR2 is SVGAGI in the germline V gene. V trimming: 6 bases; J trimming: 2 bases; junction bases outside the gene matches: 4. CDR3 loop: CASRGTSGDPYEQYF. CDR3 in DNA: TGTGCCAGCAGGGGGACTAGCGGGGACCCCTACGAGCAGTACTTC.

V gene TRBV5-8 combines with J gene TRBJ1-2; D is possibly TRBD1 (6 bases). The CDR3 runs 13 residues. CDR1 SGHTS and CDR2 YDEGEE come from the germline V gene. V lost 1 base and J lost 7, with 11 bases in between. The DNA for the CDR3 is TGTGCCAGCAGCTTGTACAGGGTTGGTGGCTACACCTTC. Its protein product is CASSLYRVGGYTF.

This chain links TRBV19 with TRBJ1-1; no definite D call. Trimming took 2 bases from V and 1 from J, leaving 11 bases between them. Germline CDR1 and CDR2: LNHDA and SQIVND (reference sequence). The CDR3 length is 15 residues. The CDR3 DNA is TGTGCCAGTAGTATATCTCGCCAGGAGAACACTGAAGCTTTCTTT. This gives the protein CASSISRQENTEAFF.

This CDR3 is CASSPGLARTDTQYF. The CDR3 coding sequence is TGTGCCAGCTCACCCGGACTAGCCCGCACAGATACGCAGTATTTT. The genes are TRBV18 and TRBJ2-3, with TRBD2 matching 8 bases. This CDR3 comprises 15 residues. Losses at the gene ends were 3 bases for V and 1 base for J; bases not matched to a gene: 3. Germline V gene lookup returns CDR1 KGHSH and CDR2 LQKENI. Complete variable domain (other parts from reference TRBV18 and TRBJ2-3): NAGVMQNPRHLVRRRGQEARLRCSPMKGHSHVYWYRQLPEEGLKFMVYLQKENIIDESGMPKERFSAEFPKEGPSILRIQQVVRGDSAAYFCASSPGLARTDTQYFGPGTRLTVL.

V is TRBV5-1 and J is TRBJ1-2; TRBD1 matches at 10 bases. Germline V lookup: CDR1 SGHRS, CDR2 YFSETQ. This CDR3 spans 15 amino acids. The V segment lost 3 bases and the J segment 4 bases; nucleotides outside the gene matches: 6. CDR3 amino acids: CASSWTGGESYGYTF. The CDR3 DNA reads as TGCGCCAGCAGCTGGACAGGGGGAGAAAGCTATGGCTACACCTTC.

The chain couples TRBV6-5 to TRBJ1-2, with 11 bases aligning to TRBD1. CDR1 and CDR2 (germline): MNHEY, SVGAGI. J was trimmed by 5 bases and V by 0 bases; bases with no gene match: 5. This CDR3 is built from 16 residues. The CDR3 nucleotides are TGTGCCAGCAGTTACTCCGGACAGGGGGCATGGTATGGCTACACCTTC. Its protein product is CASSYSGQGAWYGYTF.

This chain's CDR3 is CASRDTGGSNQPQHF. CDR3 nucleotides: TGTGCCAGTCGAGACACAGGGGGCAGCAATCAGCCCCAGCATTTT. The V gene is TRBV19, the J gene TRBJ1-5; 9 bases agree with TRBD1. Trimming took 8 bases from V and 1 from J; bases not matched to a gene: 6. Germline V lookup: CDR1 LNHDA, CDR2 SQIVND (reference sequence). The CDR3 is 15 amino acids.

CDR3 sequence (DNA): TGTGCCAGCAGCCCCCAGCGGGGTACCCAGGGGACCCAGTACTTC. Protein: CASSPQRGTQGTQYF. The chain is built from TRBV7-2 and TRBJ2-5; 7 nucleotides match TRBD2. The CDR3 contains 15 residues. Per germline, CDR1 SGHTA and CDR2 FQGNSA. Losses at the gene ends were 5 bases for V and 7 bases for J; bases not matched to a gene: 13.

The chain uses TRBV30 and TRBJ1-5; 8 bases line up with TRBD1. After removal of 2 bases from V and 4 bases from J, the junction contained 10 bases not matched to a gene. Germline assignment: CDR1 GTSNPN and CDR2 SVGIG (reference sequence). The CDR3 has 16 amino acids. The CDR3, as DNA: TGTGCCTGGAGTAGGTGGCGAGGACAGGGAAATCAGCCCCAGCATTTT. Translation: CAWSRWRGQGNQPQHF.

The rearrangement joins TRBV7-8 to TRBJ2-4; D unclear. The length of the CDR3 is 15 residues. Germline lookup yields CDR1 SGHVS and CDR2 FQNEAQ. The ends were cut back, 5 bases at V and 0 bases at J, with 11 bases in the middle. The CDR3 DNA reads as TGTGCCAGCAGCCCCCTGCGGCTAGCCAAAAACATTCAGTACTTC. This gives the protein CASSPLRLAKNIQYF.

The genes are TRBV4-2 and TRBJ2-1; 7 nucleotides agree with TRBD2. The CDR3 has 17 residues. Germline CDR1 reads LGHNA; CDR2 reads YNFKEQ. V was pared by 0 bases and J by 4 bases, with 9 bases of the junction left unmatched. The CDR3 sequence: CASSQDTGLKSYNEQFF. The CDR3 DNA follows: TGTGCCAGCAGCCAAGATACGGGACTAAAGTCTTACAATGAGCAGTTCTTC.

V usage is TRBV30 and J usage is TRBJ2-3, with 9 bases that match TRBD2. J was trimmed by 6 bases and V by 4 bases; bases with no gene match: 17. This CDR3 is built from 17 residues. CDR1 and CDR2 from the germline V gene are GTSNPN and SVGIG (reference sequence). The CDR3 sequence: CAWTTLPAGGWIDTQYF. The CDR3 DNA reads as TGTGCCTGGACTACCCTGCCAGCGGGGGGATGGATTGATACGCAGTATTTT.

This clone has just one count. DNA of the CDR3: TGTGCCAGCAGTTTCCGGGGAGATGAGCAGTTCTTC. Its translation is CASSFRGDEQFF. This sequence joins TRBV27 and TRBJ2-1; a possible D gene is TRBD2 (5 bases). The germline V and J ends were trimmed by 3 bases and 8 bases, with 8 bases remaining between them. The CDR3 extends over 12 amino acids. The germline CDR1 and CDR2 sequences are MNHEY and SMNVEV (reference sequence).

The chain is built from TRBV5-1 and TRBJ2-1; 11 bases fit TRBD2. The CDR3 runs 16 residues. Germline V CDR1 and CDR2: SGHRS, YFSETQ. Trimming at V came to 7 bases and at J to 2 bases, leaving 8 bases not matched to a gene. The CDR3 sequence: CASLGTSGLPYNEQFF. The CDR3 DNA reads TGCGCCAGCCTCGGGACTAGCGGCCTACCCTACAATGAGCAGTTCTTC.

The chain joins TRBV29-1 to TRBJ1-2; 7 nucleotides agree with TRBD1. The V and J ends lost 5 bases and 4 bases, in that order; junction bases with no gene match: 7. Per germline, CDR1 SQVTM and CDR2 ANQGSEA. This CDR3 contains 13 residues. CDR3 coding DNA: TGCAGCGTTCTACAGGGGAGTACCTATGGCTACACCTTC. Translated, it gives CSVLQGSTYGYTF.

The V call is TRBV7-2, the J call TRBJ2-5; tentatively, D is TRBD2 (6 bases). The CDR3 consists of 14 residues. Germline CDR1 and CDR2: SGHTA and FQGNSA. Trimming left V 5 bases short and J 1 base short, with 11 bases between. CDR3 sequence (DNA): TGTGCCAGCAGCACCACCGGGGGCCAAGAGACCCAGTACTTC. Translation gives CASSTTGGQETQYF.

V usage is TRBV29-1 and J usage is TRBJ1-2, with TRBD1 matching 8 bases. V trimming: 3 bases; J trimming: 0 bases; junction bases outside the gene matches: 6. The CDR3 has 15 amino acids. Germline CDR1 reads SQVTM; CDR2 reads ANQGSEA. This chain's CDR3 is CSVDLWDRTNYGYTF. The CDR3 coding sequence is TGCAGCGTTGATCTCTGGGACAGGACTAACTATGGCTACACCTTC.

The chain carries TRBV9 and TRBJ1-1; a possible D gene is TRBD1 (5 bases). Germline V lookup: CDR1 SGDLS, CDR2 YYNGEE. V lost 2 bases and J lost 5, with 10 bases in between. This CDR3 has 13 residues. The CDR3 nucleotides read TGTGCCAGCAGCGTGGAGGGGCGTACTGAAGCTTTCTTT. Amino acid sequence: CASSVEGRTEAFF.

In this sample, this clone turned up a few times. The chain uses TRBV5-6 and TRBJ1-2; D is possibly TRBD1 (5 bases). The CDR3 runs 14 residues. Germline lookup yields CDR1 SGHDT and CDR2 YYEEEE. Trimming removed 0 bases from V and 4 bases from J, with 10 bases in between. The CDR3 DNA follows: TGTGCCAGCAGCTTGGGGCAGGGCTCCTATGGCTACACCTTC. Translating gives CASSLGQGSYGYTF.

This clone has just a few counts. The gene calls are TRBV30 and TRBJ2-6, with a weak D call TRBD2 (6 bases). The CDR3 has 19 amino acids. The V gene's germline CDR1 is GTSNPN and CDR2 SVGIG (reference sequence). V was pared by 3 bases and J by 1 base, with 22 bases between. The CDR3, as DNA: TGTGCCTGGAGCCCTTTTTCGGGGGATTTTTTTTCTGGGGCCAACGTCCTGACTTTC. It yields the protein CAWSPFSGDFFSGANVLTF.

This chain joins TRBV18 and TRBJ2-7, with D possibly TRBD1 on 5 matching bases. CDR3 length: 14 amino acids. V lost 2 bases, J lost 5 bases, and 13 bases lay in between. Germline-derived CDR1 and CDR2 are KGHSH and LQKENI. The DNA of the CDR3 is TGTGCCAGCTCACCAGGCAAGGGGCAGGACGAGCAGTACTTC. As protein: CASSPGKGQDEQYF.

The chain is built from TRBV2 and TRBJ2-7, with a weak D call TRBD1 (6 bases). Germline CDR1 is SNHLY and CDR2 is FYNNEI. The CDR3 loop spans 13 amino acids. V was shortened by 7 bases and J by 2 bases, with 12 bases between the two germline ends. The CDR3 DNA reads as TGTGCCAGCAACGACAGGCTAGCCTACGAGCAGTACTTC. It specifies CASNDRLAYEQYF. Full variable domain (outside the CDR3, taken from reference TRBV2 and TRBJ2-7): EPEVTQTPSHQVTQMGQEVILRCVPISNHLYFYWYRQILGQKVEFLVSFYNNEISEKSEIFDDQFSVERPDGSNFTLKIRSTKLEDSAMYFCASNDRLAYEQYFGPGTRLTVT.

The chain recombines TRBV30 with TRBJ1-1, with D unresolved. Germline V CDR1 and CDR2: GTSNPN, SVGIG (reference sequence). The CDR3 covers 11 residues. Trimming removed 4 bases at V and 7 bases at J, with 10 bases between. The CDR3 nucleotides read TGTGCCTGGACCTCAGGCAGTGAAGCTTTCTTT. It yields the protein CAWTSGSEAFF.

The genes are TRBV28 and TRBJ2-2, with D possibly matching TRBD1 (6 bases). The CDR3 is made up of 15 amino acids. Germline CDR1 MDHEN, CDR2 SYDVKM. Trimming stripped 4 bases from V and 5 bases from J, with 14 bases between. The CDR3 region is CASSSPGAQTGELFF. The CDR3 nucleotides are TGTGCCAGCAGTTCCCCAGGGGCGCAAACCGGGGAGCTGTTTTTT.